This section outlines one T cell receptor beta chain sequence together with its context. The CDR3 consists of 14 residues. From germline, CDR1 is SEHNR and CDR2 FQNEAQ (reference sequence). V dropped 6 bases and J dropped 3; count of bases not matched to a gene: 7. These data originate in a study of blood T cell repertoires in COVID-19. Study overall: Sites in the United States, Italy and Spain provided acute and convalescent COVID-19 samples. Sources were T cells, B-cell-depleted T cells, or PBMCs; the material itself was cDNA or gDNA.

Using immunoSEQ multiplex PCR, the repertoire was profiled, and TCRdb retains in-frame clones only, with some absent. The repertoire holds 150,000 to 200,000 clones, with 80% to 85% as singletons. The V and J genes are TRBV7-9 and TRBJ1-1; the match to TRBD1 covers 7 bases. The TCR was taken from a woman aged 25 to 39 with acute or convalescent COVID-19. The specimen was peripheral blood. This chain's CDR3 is CASRAQGWYTEAFF. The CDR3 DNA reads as TGTGCCAGCAGAGCACAGGGGTGGTACACTGAAGCTTTCTTT.